This T cell receptor (beta chain) was profiled in a study of T cell clonality in common variable immunodeficiency. This clone appeared many times. Its target is not known. One end of the junction varies from germline; a read error may be responsible. The CDR3 is cut off 3 residues early in the read; its end comes from the germline J gene. Regarding the study as a whole: Reportedly, TCR beta sequences from common variable immunodeficiency showed fewer deletions and N-nucleotide insertions.

The data were produced by immunoSEQ multiplex PCR, yet TCRdb's version contains in-frame clones alone and is incomplete. Observed in the sample are approximately 52,000 clones, none of them singletons. CDR1 and CDR2 from the germline V gene are LGHNA and YNFKEQ. This CDR3 contains 13 residues. This clonotype was obtained from a person between 18 and 75 years old in good health. The chain combines TRBV4-2 with TRBJ2-1, with D uncertain. Sequencing was carried out using peripheral blood mononuclear cells. CDR3 protein: CASSQGQDNEQFF. The sequenced CDR3 bases are TGCGCCAGCAGCCAAGGCCAGGACAATGAG.